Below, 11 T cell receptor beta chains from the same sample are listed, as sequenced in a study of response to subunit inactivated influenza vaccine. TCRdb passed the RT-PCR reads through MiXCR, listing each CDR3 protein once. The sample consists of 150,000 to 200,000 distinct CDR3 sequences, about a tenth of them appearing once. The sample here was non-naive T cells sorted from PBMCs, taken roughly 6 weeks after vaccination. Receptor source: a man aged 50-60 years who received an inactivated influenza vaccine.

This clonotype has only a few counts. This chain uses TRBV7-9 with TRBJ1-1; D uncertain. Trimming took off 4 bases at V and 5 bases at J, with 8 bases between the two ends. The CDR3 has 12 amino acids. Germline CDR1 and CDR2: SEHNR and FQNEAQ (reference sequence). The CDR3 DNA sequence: TGTGCCAGCAGCTCGATTTCAACTGAAGCTTTCTTT. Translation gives CASSSISTEAFF.

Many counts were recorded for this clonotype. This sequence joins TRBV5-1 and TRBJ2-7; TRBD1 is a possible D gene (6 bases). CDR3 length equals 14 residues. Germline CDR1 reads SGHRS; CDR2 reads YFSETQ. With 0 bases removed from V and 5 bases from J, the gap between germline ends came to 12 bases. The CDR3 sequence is CASSLDRDGDEQYF. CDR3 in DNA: TGCGCCAGCAGCTTGGACAGGGATGGTGACGAGCAGTACTTC.

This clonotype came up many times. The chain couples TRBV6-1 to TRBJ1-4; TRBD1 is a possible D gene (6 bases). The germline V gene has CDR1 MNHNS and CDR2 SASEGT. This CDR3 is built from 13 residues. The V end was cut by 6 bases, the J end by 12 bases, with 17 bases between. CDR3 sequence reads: CASRGDTAGELFF. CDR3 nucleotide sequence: TGTGCCAGCAGGGGGGACACCGCCGGAGAACTGTTTTTT.

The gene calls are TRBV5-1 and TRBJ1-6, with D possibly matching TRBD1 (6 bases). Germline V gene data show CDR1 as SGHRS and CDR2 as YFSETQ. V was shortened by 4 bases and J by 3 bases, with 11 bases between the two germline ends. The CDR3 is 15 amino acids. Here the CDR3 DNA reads TGCGCCAGCAGCACCACGGACAGCTATAATTCACCCCTCCACTTT. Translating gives CASSTTDSYNSPLHF.

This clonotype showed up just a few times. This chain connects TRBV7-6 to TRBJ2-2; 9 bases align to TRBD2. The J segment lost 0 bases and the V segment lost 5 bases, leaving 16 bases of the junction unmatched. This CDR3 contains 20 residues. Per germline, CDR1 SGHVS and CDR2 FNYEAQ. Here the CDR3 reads CASSKRLAGEFLSNTGELFF. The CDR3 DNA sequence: TGTGCCAGCAGCAAGAGGTTAGCGGGAGAGTTTTTATCGAACACCGGGGAGCTGTTTTTT.

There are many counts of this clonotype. This CDR3 reads CAIRDRSGTGVSPLHF. CDR3 in DNA: TGTGCCATCAGGGACCGATCAGGGACAGGGGTATCACCCCTCCACTTT. The V and J genes are TRBV10-3 and TRBJ1-6; 10 nucleotides match TRBD1. The junction had 12 bases not matched to a gene; V was cut back by 6 bases and J by 10 bases. The CDR3 consists of 16 residues. The germline gives CDR1 ENHRY, CDR2 SYGVKD.

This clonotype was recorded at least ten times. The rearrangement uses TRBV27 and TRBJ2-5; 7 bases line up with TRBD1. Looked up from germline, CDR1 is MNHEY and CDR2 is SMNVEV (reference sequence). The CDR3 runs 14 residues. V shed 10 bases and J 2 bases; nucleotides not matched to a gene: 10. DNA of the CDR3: TGTGCCACTCAGAGGGGGACAGCTCAAGAGACCCAGTACTTC. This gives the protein CATQRGTAQETQYF.

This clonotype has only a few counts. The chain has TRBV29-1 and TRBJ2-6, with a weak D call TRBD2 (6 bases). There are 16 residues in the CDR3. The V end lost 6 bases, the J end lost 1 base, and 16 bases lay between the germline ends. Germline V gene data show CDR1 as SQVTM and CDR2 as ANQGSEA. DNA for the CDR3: TGCAGCGTCGCTACGGGGGTCGGGTCTGGGGCCAACGTCCTGACTTTC. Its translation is CSVATGVGSGANVLTF.

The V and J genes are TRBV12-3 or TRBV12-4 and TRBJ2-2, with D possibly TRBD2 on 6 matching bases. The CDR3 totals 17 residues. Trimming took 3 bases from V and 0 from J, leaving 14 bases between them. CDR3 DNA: TGTGCCAGCAGTTTTTTATCTAGCGTAACGAACACCGGGGAGCTGTTTTTT. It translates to CASSFLSSVTNTGELFF.

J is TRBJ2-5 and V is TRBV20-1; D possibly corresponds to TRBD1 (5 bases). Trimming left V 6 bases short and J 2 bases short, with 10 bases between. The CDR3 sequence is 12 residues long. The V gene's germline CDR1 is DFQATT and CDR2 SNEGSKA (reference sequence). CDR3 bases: TGCAGTGCCAGGGTCAGACAAGAGACCCAGTACTTC. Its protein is CSARVRQETQYF.

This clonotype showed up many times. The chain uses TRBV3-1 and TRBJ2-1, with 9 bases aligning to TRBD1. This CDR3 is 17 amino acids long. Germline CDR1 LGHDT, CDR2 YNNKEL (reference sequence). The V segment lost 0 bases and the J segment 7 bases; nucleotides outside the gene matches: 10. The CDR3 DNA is TGTGCCAGCAGCCAAGATCTTCGGACAGGGGATTCGAATGAGCAGTTCTTC. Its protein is CASSQDLRTGDSNEQFF.